A selection of T cell receptor beta chains follows, all from one sample in a study of blood T cell repertoires in COVID-19. Measured with immunoSEQ multiplex PCR; TCRdb has only the in-frame clones, and not every one. The table records around 140,000 clones, roughly 86% of them present only once. The sequencing input was peripheral blood. The receptors come from a woman in her 70s with COVID-19, enrolled during active disease. Both conserved end residues are part of each CDR3. A D gene is named only where the DNA matches it firmly. The size of a clone is reported for some rows only, either as once, few or many, or as a class for expanded clones.

d_call j_call v_call clone_size cdr3_aa cdr3_nt
TRBD1 TRBJ1-2 TRBV4-1 - CASSQGQMDRGSGGYTF TGCGCCAGCAGCCAAGGCCAAATGGACAGGGGTTCTGGAGGCTACACCTTC
- TRBJ2-3 TRBV9 - CASSVGSTDTQYF TGTGCCAGCAGCGTAGGGAGTACAGATACGCAGTATTTT
TRBD1 TRBJ2-7 TRBV5-1 - CASSSGTGDTYEQYF TGCGCCAGCAGCTCTGGGACAGGGGATACCTACGAGCAGTACTTC
- TRBJ2-3 TRBV11-3 - CASSLVFQDTQYF TGTGCCAGCAGCTTAGTATTCCAGGATACGCAGTATTTT
- TRBJ1-1 TRBV2 - CASSVEYTEAFF TGTGCCAGCAGTGTAGAGTACACTGAAGCTTTCTTT
TRBD1 TRBJ1-6 TRBV6-2/TRBV6-3 - CASRYRGINSPLHF TGTGCCAGCAGGTACAGGGGGATCAATTCACCCCTCCACTTT
- TRBJ1-1 TRBV5-6 - CASSLGGKDTEAFF TGTGCCAGCAGCTTGGGAGGGAAGGACACTGAAGCTTTCTTT
- TRBJ1-2 TRBV7-2 - CASSLATGDYGYTF TGTGCCAGCAGCTTAGCTACGGGGGACTATGGCTACACCTTC
- TRBJ1-1 TRBV5-4 - CASSLNGGVNTEAFF TGTGCCAGCAGCCTAAACGGAGGGGTGAACACTGAAGCTTTCTTT
- TRBJ2-7 TRBV4-1 few CASSQITGSPYEQYF TGCGCCAGCAGCCAGATTACAGGGTCCCCCTACGAGCAGTACTTC
- TRBJ2-7 TRBV11-2 once CASSLNPQGLLEQYF TGTGCCAGCAGCTTAAACCCCCAGGGATTACTTGAGCAGTACTTC